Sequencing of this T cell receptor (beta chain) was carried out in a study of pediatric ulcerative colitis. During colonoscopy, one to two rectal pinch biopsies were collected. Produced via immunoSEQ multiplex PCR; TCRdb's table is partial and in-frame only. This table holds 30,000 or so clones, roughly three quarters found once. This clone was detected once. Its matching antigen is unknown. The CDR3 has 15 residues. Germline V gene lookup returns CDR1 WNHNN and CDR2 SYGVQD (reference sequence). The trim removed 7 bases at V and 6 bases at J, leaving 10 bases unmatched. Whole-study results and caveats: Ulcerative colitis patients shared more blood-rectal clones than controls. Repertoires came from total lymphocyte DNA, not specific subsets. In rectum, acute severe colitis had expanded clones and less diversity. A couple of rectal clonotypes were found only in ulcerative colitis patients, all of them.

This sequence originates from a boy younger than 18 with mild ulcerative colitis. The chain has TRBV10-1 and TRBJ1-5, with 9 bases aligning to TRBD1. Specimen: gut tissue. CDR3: CASTKSGQGCQPQHF. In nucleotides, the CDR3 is TGCGCCAGCACCAAGAGTGGACAGGGGTGTCAGCCCCAGCATTTT.